The rows below give T cell receptor beta chains drawn from one sample of a study of cytomegalovirus exposure and HLA in healthy donors. Produced via immunoSEQ multiplex PCR; TCRdb's table is partial and in-frame only. The data hold under 150,000 clones, with roughly 70% observed a single time. Material for sequencing was PBMCs. The receptors come from a man between 18 and 29 years old in good health and CMV-seropositive. Each CDR3 is given without its conserved first and last residue. The order of the fields is V gene, D gene, CDR3 length, CDR3 protein. The D gene is left open where the match is weak.

v_call: TRBV7-9; d_call: .; cdr3_length: 10; cdr3_aa: ASSLVQNEQF
v_call: TRBV6-1; d_call: TRBD1; cdr3_length: 11; cdr3_aa: ASSEADRDGYT
v_call: TRBV7-9; d_call: TRBD1; cdr3_length: 12; cdr3_aa: ASRDRGGTGELF
v_call: TRBV19; d_call: TRBD1; cdr3_length: 14; cdr3_aa: ASSRTGNSGANVLT
v_call: TRBV10-3; d_call: TRBD2; cdr3_length: 14; cdr3_aa: AISQPTSGGYNEQF
v_call: TRBV27; d_call: .; cdr3_length: 13; cdr3_aa: ASRPDSLLQETQY
v_call: TRBV7-2; d_call: .; cdr3_length: 13; cdr3_aa: ASSLYTGGNQPQH
v_call: TRBV2; d_call: .; cdr3_length: 11; cdr3_aa: ASRSGANSPLH
v_call: TRBV6-1; d_call: .; cdr3_length: 11; cdr3_aa: ASRLRSNQPQH
v_call: TRBV10-1; d_call: .; cdr3_length: 12; cdr3_aa: ASRYDSSTDTQY
v_call: TRBV20-1; d_call: .; cdr3_length: 9; cdr3_aa: SARAGVEQY
v_call: TRBV5-5; d_call: TRBD2; cdr3_length: 15; cdr3_aa: ASSLVGSGGFTDTQY
v_call: TRBV5-4; d_call: TRBD1; cdr3_length: 12; cdr3_aa: ASNRQGGGDEQF
v_call: TRBV11-2; d_call: .; cdr3_length: 11; cdr3_aa: ASRGGLAGELF
v_call: TRBV27; d_call: TRBD1; cdr3_length: 13; cdr3_aa: ASSHRGSYGNTIY
v_call: TRBV29-1; d_call: TRBD1; cdr3_length: 12; cdr3_aa: SVEETGGAYGYT
v_call: TRBV19; d_call: .; cdr3_length: 13; cdr3_aa: ASSIGGRANNEQF
v_call: TRBV29-1; d_call: .; cdr3_length: 12; cdr3_aa: SHYTPRGGETQY
v_call: TRBV2; d_call: .; cdr3_length: 12; cdr3_aa: ASRTGLLAYEQY
v_call: TRBV5-1; d_call: TRBD1; cdr3_length: 13; cdr3_aa: ASSLRTGDNSPLH
v_call: TRBV5-1; d_call: TRBD1; cdr3_length: 14; cdr3_aa: ASSSYRGPITDTQY
v_call: TRBV2; d_call: TRBD1; cdr3_length: 11; cdr3_aa: ASSETGLVEQY
v_call: TRBV5-1; d_call: TRBD1; cdr3_length: 14; cdr3_aa: ASSFPFGTGAGELF
v_call: TRBV27; d_call: .; cdr3_length: 9; cdr3_aa: ATRTNNEQF
v_call: TRBV7-9; d_call: .; cdr3_length: 14; cdr3_aa: SSSSPMTAPNTEAF
v_call: TRBV2; d_call: TRBD2; cdr3_length: 13; cdr3_aa: ASVWLAGVQETQY
v_call: TRBV20-1; d_call: TRBD1; cdr3_length: 8; cdr3_aa: SARGLKAF
v_call: TRBV5-1; d_call: .; cdr3_length: 13; cdr3_aa: ASRESYYANYGCT
v_call: TRBV7-2; d_call: .; cdr3_length: 12; cdr3_aa: ASSLDSSNYGYT
v_call: TRBV7-9; d_call: .; cdr3_length: 13; cdr3_aa: ASSLENGANYGYT
v_call: TRBV19; d_call: TRBD1; cdr3_length: 12; cdr3_aa: ASGGGPSDTEAF
v_call: TRBV6-5; d_call: TRBD1; cdr3_length: 12; cdr3_aa: ASSYRQGAETQY
v_call: TRBV6-5; d_call: TRBD1; cdr3_length: 11; cdr3_aa: ASTKTGLPGYT
v_call: TRBV4-1; d_call: TRBD1; cdr3_length: 13; cdr3_aa: ASSQGGGAFQPQH
v_call: TRBV7-2; d_call: .; cdr3_length: 12; cdr3_aa: ASLPPGAYNEQF
v_call: TRBV28; d_call: .; cdr3_length: 11; cdr3_aa: ASSLSLSYGYT
v_call: TRBV5-6; d_call: .; cdr3_length: 10; cdr3_aa: ASSIAASEEF